The text below deals with one T cell receptor beta chain. As yet, its antigen is unknown. The study ran its PCR with 60 Vbeta and 13 Jbeta primers. Data came from immunoSEQ multiplex PCR; TCRdb stores just in-frame clones and leaves some out. The table includes about 160,000 clones, around 73% detected once. The CDR3 runs to 12 residues. The germline gives CDR1 KGHSH, CDR2 LQKENI. With 3 bases clipped from V and 6 bases from J, the junction kept 0 bases outside the gene matches. This record comes from a study of cytomegalovirus exposure and HLA in healthy donors. For the study at large: Out of about 179 million T cells, an earlier analysis found over 100 million unique TCR beta sequences in total.

Study-wide results and caveats: Using the classifier, cytomegalovirus status was reportedly diagnosed with high specificity and sensitivity. Altogether, some 170 TCR beta chains were recorded as cytomegalovirus-associated. CMV serostatus stood as the only immune exposure information on hand.

Source material: PBMCs. The J gene is TRBJ2-3, the V gene TRBV18; 7 nucleotides line up with TRBD2. This receptor was obtained from a male donor in good health and CMV-seronegative. CDR3 nucleotides: TGTGCCAGCTCACCGGGAGGGGATACGCAGTATTTT. Translation gives CASSPGGDTQYF.